These 4 T cell receptor beta chains originate from one sample sequenced in a study of human T cells and chemical hapten exposure. TCRdb analysed the RACE reads with MiXCR anew, one entry per CDR3 protein. Here the sample spans about 340,000 distinct CDR3 sequences, approximately 6.3% being singletons. The time point: patch test 1, 2 weeks after DPC sensitization. Treatment here: therapeutic diphenylcyclopropenone sensitization with weekly scalp DPC. The sequenced sample was whole blood, obtained in connection with sensitization to the hapten diphenylcyclopropenone (DPC). The source is a woman in her late teens or twenties with alopecia areata. Some clones in this sample may be carry-over from other donors' samples.

This clonotype turned up a few times. This chain uses TRBV21-1 with TRBJ1-1; TRBD1 reflects the table's D call only, with no check against the DNA. TRBV21-1 has pseudogene status. The CDR3 length is 15 residues. The DNA for the CDR3 is TGTGCCAGCAGCAAAGGTAGACAGCAAAACACTGAAGCTTTCTTT. Translating it yields CASSKGRQQNTEAFF.

The V call is TRBV15, the J call TRBJ2-7; unclear D gene. With 0 bases removed from V and 2 bases from J, the gap between germline ends came to 17 bases. Germline V CDR1 and CDR2: LNHNV, YYDKDF (reference sequence). The CDR3 has 17 residues. DNA of the CDR3: TGTGCCACCAGCAGAGATCTAAAGTTTCCCATTCCCTACGAGCAGTACTTC. It codes for CATSRDLKFPIPYEQYF.

In its sample, this clonotype was seen a few times. This chain connects TRBV2 to TRBJ1-5; perhaps TRBD1 as D (5 bases). The CDR3 contains 15 residues. Trimming pared 4 bases from V and 7 bases from J, leaving 17 bases between. Germline loops: CDR1 SNHLY, CDR2 FYNNEI. In nucleotides, the CDR3 is TGTGCCAGCAGTGTTGCCGGAACCCAGGGACAGCCCCAGCATTTT. Protein product: CASSVAGTQGQPQHF. Full variable domain (outside the CDR3, taken from reference TRBV2 and TRBJ1-5): EPEVTQTPSHQVTQMGQEVILRCVPISNHLYFYWYRQILGQKVEFLVSFYNNEISEKSEIFDDQFSVERPDGSNFTLKIRSTKLEDSAMYFCASSVAGTQGQPQHFGDGTRLSIL.

With respect to this clonotype: At one of its ends the junction is not consistent with the germline gene, which may arise from a read error. The V gene is TRBV7-2, the J gene TRBJ1-4, with D unclear. Germline V gene data show CDR1 as SGHTA and CDR2 as FQGNSA. CDR3 length: 12 amino acids. DNA of the CDR3: TGTGCCATCAGCTTAGCGGCCCAGAAACTGTTTTTT. Protein sequence: CAISLAAQKLFF. Based on the CDR3 plus reference TRBV7-2 and TRBJ1-4, the full variable domain is GAGVSQSPSNKVTEKGKDVELRCDPISGHTALYWYRQSLGQGLEFLIYFQGNSAPDKSGLPSDRFSAERTGGSVSTLTIQRTQQEDSAVYLCAISLAAQKLFFGSGTQLSVL.